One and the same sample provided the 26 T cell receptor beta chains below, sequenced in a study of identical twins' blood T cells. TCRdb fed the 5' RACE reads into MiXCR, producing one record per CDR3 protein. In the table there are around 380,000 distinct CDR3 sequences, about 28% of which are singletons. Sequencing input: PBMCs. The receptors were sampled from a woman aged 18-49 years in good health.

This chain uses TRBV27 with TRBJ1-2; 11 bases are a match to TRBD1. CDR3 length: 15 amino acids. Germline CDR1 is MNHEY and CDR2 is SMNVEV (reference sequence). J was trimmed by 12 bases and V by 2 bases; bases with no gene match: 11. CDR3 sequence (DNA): TGTGCCAGCAGTTTAGCCGGGACAGGGGGGTACGGCCACACCTTC. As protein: CASSLAGTGGYGHTF.

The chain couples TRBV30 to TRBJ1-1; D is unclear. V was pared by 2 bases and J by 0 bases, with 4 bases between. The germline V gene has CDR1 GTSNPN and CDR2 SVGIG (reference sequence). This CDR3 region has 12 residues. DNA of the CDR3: TGTGCCTGGAGTCCCCTGAACACTGAAGCTTTCTTT. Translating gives CAWSPLNTEAFF.

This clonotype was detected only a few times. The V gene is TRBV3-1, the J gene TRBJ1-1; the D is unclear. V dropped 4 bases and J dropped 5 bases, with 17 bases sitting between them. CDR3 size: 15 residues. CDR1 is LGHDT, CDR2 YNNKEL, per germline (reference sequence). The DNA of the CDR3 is TGTGCCAGCAGCCGTCCCATTTCCGGGGAGACTGAAGCTTTCTTT. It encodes CASSRPISGETEAFF.

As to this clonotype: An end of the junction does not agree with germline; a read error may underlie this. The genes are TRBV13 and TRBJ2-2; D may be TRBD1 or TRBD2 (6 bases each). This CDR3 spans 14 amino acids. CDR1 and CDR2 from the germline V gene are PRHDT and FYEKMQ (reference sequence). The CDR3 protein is CTSSLQGRTGELFF. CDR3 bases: TGTACCAGCAGCTTGCAGGGGAGGACCGGGGAGCTGTTTTTT.

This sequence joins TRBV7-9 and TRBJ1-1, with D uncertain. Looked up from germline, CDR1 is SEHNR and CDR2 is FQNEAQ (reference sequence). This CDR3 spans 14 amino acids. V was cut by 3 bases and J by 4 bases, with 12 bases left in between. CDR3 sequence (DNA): TGTGCCAGCAGCTTGAATGGCTTTATCACTGAAGCTTTCTTT. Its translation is CASSLNGFITEAFF.

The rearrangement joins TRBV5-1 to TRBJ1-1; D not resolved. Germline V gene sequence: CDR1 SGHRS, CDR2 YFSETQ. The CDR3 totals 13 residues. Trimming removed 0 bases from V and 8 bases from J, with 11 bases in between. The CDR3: CASSLALSREAFF. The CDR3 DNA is TGCGCCAGCAGCTTGGCGTTAAGTAGAGAAGCTTTCTTT.

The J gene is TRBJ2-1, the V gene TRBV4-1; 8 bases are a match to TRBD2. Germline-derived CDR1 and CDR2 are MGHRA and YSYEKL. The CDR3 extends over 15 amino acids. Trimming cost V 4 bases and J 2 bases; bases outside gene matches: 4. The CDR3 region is CASSLSGTTYNEQFF. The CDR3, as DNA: TGCGCCAGCAGCCTTAGCGGGACCACCTACAATGAGCAGTTCTTC.

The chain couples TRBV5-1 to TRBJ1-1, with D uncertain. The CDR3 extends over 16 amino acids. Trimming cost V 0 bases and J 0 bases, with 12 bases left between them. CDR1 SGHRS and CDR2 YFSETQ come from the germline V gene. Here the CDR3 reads CASSLGVVMMNTEAFF. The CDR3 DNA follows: TGCGCCAGCAGCTTGGGGGTAGTCATGATGAACACTGAAGCTTTCTTT. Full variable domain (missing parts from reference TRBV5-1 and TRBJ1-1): KAGVTQTPRYLIKTRGQQVTLSCSPISGHRSVSWYQQTPGQGLQFLFEYFSETQRNKGNFPGRFSGRQFSNSRSEMNVSTLELGDSALYLCASSLGVVMMNTEAFFGQGTRLTVV.

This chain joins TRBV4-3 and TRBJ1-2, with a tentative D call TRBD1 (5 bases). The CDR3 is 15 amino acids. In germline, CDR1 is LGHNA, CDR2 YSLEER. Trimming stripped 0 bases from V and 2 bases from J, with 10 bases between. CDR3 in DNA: TGCGCCAGCAGCCAAGATAGGTACAGGAACTATGGCTACACCTTC. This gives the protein CASSQDRYRNYGYTF.

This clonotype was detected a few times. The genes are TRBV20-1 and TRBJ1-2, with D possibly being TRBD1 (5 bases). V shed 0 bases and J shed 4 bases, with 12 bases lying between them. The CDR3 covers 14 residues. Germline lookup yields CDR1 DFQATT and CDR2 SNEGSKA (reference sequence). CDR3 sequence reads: CSARDQRDGYGYTF. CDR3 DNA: TGCAGTGCTAGAGATCAGAGGGACGGCTATGGCTACACCTTC.

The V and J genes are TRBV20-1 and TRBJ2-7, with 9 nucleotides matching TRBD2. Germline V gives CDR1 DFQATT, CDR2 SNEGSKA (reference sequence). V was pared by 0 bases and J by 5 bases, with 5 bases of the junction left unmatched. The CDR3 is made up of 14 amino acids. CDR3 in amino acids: CSAREGSGSHEQYF. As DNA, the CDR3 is TGCAGTGCTAGAGAAGGTAGCGGGAGCCACGAGCAGTACTTC.

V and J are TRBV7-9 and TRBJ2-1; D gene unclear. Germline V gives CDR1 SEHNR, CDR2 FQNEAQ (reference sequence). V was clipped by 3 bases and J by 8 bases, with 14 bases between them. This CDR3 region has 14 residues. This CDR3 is CASSFSTARDEQFF. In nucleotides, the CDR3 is TGTGCCAGCAGCTTTAGCACGGCTCGGGATGAGCAGTTCTTC.

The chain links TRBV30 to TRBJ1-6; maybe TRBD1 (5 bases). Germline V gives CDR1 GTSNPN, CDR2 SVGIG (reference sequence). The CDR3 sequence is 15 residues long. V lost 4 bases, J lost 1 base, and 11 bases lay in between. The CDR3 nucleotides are TGTGCCTGGACGGCCGGGACTTCCTATAATTCACCCCTCCACTTT. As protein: CAWTAGTSYNSPLHF.

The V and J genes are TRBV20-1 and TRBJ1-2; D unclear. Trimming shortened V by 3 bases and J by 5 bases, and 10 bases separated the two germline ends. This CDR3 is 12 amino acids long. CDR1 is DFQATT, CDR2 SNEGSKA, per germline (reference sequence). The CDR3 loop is CSASLKGYGYTF. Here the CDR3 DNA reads TGCAGTGCTAGTCTCAAGGGATATGGCTACACCTTC.

The CDR3: CASSLVGGWNSPLHF. CDR3 in DNA: TGTGCCAGCAGCTTAGTGGGGGGCTGGAATTCACCCCTCCACTTT. V gene TRBV7-9 combines with J gene TRBJ1-6; a possible D gene is TRBD1 (6 bases). Trimming shortened V by 1 base and J by 7 bases, and 11 bases separated the two germline ends. This CDR3 contains 15 residues. Germline-derived CDR1 and CDR2 are SEHNR and FQNEAQ (reference sequence).

CDR3 region: CSATGGNYYGYTF. The DNA for the CDR3 is TGCAGTGCTACAGGGGGGAACTACTATGGCTACACCTTC. The genes are TRBV20-1 and TRBJ1-2, with 7 bases that match TRBD1. The V gene's germline CDR1 is DFQATT and CDR2 SNEGSKA (reference sequence). The CDR3 extends over 13 amino acids. The trim removed 4 bases at V and 3 bases at J, leaving 5 bases unmatched.

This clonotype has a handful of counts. As DNA, the CDR3 is TGCAGTGCCACCAACAGATGGGATGAAAAACTGTTTTTT. Protein product: CSATNRWDEKLFF. The chain is built from TRBV20-1 and TRBJ1-4; no clear D. V lost 6 bases and J 6 bases, leaving 14 bases between the germline ends. Germline V gives CDR1 DFQATT, CDR2 SNEGSKA (reference sequence). The CDR3 covers 13 residues.

Here the CDR3 DNA reads TGCAGTGCTACAACCGGGACAGGGCCCACTGAAGCTTTCTTT. This translates into CSATTGTGPTEAFF. The chain has TRBV20-1 and TRBJ1-1; 9 bases align to TRBD1. V lost 4 bases, J lost 4 bases, and 7 bases stayed unmatched. Germline V gene lookup returns CDR1 DFQATT and CDR2 SNEGSKA (reference sequence). This CDR3 is built from 14 residues.

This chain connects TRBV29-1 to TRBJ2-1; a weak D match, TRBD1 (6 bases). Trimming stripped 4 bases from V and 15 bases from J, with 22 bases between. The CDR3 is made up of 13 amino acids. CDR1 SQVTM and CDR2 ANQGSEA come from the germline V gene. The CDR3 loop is CSVAGAGALSVFF. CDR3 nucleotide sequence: TGCAGCGTTGCAGGGGCTGGAGCGTTATCCGTGTTCTTC.

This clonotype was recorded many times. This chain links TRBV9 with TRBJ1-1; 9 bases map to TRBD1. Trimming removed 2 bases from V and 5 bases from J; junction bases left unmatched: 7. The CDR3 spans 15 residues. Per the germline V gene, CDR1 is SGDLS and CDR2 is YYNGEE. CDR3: CASSVSTGGGTEAFF. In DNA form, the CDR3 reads TGTGCCAGCAGCGTTAGCACAGGGGGCGGAACTGAAGCTTTCTTT.

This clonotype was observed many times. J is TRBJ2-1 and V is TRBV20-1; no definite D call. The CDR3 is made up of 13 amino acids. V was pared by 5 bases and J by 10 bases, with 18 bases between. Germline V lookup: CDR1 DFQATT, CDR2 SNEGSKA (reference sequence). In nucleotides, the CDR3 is TGCAGTGCTTTCCTACCCCGCGCCAACGAGCAGTTCTTC. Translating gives CSAFLPRANEQFF.

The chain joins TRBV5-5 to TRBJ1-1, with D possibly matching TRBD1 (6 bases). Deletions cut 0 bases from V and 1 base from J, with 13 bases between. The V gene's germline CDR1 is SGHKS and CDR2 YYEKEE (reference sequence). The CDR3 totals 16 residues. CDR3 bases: TGTGCCAGCAGCTTGGCCGCAGGGGTGAGGAACACTGAAGCTTTCTTT. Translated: CASSLAAGVRNTEAFF.

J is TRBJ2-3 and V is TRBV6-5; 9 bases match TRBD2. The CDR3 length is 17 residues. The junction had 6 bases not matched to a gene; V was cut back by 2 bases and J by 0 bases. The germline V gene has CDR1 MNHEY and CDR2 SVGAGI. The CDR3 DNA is TGTGCCAGCAGTTACGAGGGACTAGCAGATAGCACAGATACGCAGTATTTT. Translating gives CASSYEGLADSTDTQYF.

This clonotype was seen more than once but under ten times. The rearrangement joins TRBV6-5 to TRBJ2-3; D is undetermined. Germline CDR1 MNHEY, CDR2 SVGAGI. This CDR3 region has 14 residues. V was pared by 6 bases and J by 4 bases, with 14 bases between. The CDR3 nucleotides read TGTGCCAGCAGCCGAGGAGACCCTTCAGATACGCAGTATTTT. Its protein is CASSRGDPSDTQYF.

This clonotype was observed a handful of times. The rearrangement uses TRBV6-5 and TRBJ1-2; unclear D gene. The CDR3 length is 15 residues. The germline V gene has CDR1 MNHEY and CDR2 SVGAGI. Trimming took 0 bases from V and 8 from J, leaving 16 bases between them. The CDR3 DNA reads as TGTGCCAGCAGTTACTCCTTACGACGATATTACGGCTACACCTTC. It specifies CASSYSLRRYYGYTF.

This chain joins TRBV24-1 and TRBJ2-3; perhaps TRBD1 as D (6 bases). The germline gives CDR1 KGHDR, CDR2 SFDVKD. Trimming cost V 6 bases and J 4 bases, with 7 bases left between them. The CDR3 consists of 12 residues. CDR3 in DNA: TGTGCCACCAGTCAGGGGTCAGATACGCAGTATTTT. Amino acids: CATSQGSDTQYF.